One sample yielded the 29 T cell receptor beta chains listed below, sequenced in a study of control samples from healthy donors and cancer patients. The data were produced by immunoSEQ multiplex PCR, yet TCRdb's version contains in-frame clones alone and is incomplete. The table shows approximately 100,000 clones, with roughly 88% occurring only once. Sequenced sample: blood. The receptor source for this set is a man between 25 and 39 years old in good health.

Regarding this clone: The identical CDR3 is also encoded by other nucleotide sequences in the sample. The J gene is TRBJ2-5, the V gene TRBV5-1, with 8 bases identical to TRBD2. Germline CDR1 SGHRS, CDR2 YFSETQ. The CDR3 length is 15 residues. J lost 3 bases, V lost 0 bases, and 4 bases had no gene match. CDR3 in DNA: TGCGCCAGCAGCTTGGGCCTAGCGGGTGAAGAGACCCAGTACTTC. Translating gives CASSLGLAGEETQYF.

This rearrangement joins TRBV16 to TRBJ2-2; possibly TRBD1 for D (5 bases). CDR1 and CDR2 from the germline V gene are KGHSY and FQNENV. The V end lost 2 bases, the J end lost 7 bases, and 14 bases lay between the germline ends. The CDR3 is made up of 15 amino acids. CDR3 amino acids: CASSQIQVAGGELFF. The CDR3 DNA follows: TGTGCCAGCAGCCAAATACAGGTGGCCGGCGGGGAGCTGTTTTTT.

J is TRBJ2-3 and V is TRBV11-2; D ambiguous. The germline CDR1 and CDR2 sequences are SGHAT and FQNNGV. V was pared by 4 bases and J by 2 bases, with 22 bases between. The CDR3 extends over 18 amino acids. CDR3 coding DNA: TGTGCCAGCAGCTCCTCGGACCGATTTCGGACCCACACAGATACGCAGTATTTT. It codes for CASSSSDRFRTHTDTQYF.

This clone came up a few times. The chain has TRBV6-5 and TRBJ2-7; D may match TRBD1 or TRBD2 (5 bases each). Germline assignment: CDR1 MNHEY and CDR2 SVGAGI. CDR3 size: 14 residues. V was shortened by 6 bases and J by 2 bases, with 14 bases between the two germline ends. CDR3 sequence reads: CASRGTYPPYEQYF. Here the CDR3 DNA reads TGTGCCAGCAGAGGGACCTATCCCCCCTACGAGCAGTACTTC.

The chain combines TRBV6-5 with TRBJ2-5; a possible D gene is TRBD2 (7 bases). Germline CDR1 reads MNHEY; CDR2 reads SVGAGI. The CDR3 sequence is 13 residues long. Trimming removed 4 bases from V and 9 bases from J, with 15 bases in between. CDR3 coding DNA: TGTGCCAGCAGTTCCGGGACTAAGGGGGCCCAGTACTTC. This codes for CASSSGTKGAQYF.

This sequence joins TRBV2 and TRBJ2-5; TRBD2 agrees at 7 bases. There are 13 residues in the CDR3. With V trimmed by 4 bases and J by 3 bases, 2 bases remained unmatched. Germline V gives CDR1 SNHLY, CDR2 FYNNEI. The CDR3 region is CASSASGEETQYF. CDR3 in DNA: TGTGCCAGCAGTGCTAGCGGAGAAGAGACCCAGTACTTC.

The rearrangement uses TRBV11-1 and TRBJ1-1; TRBD1 agrees at 8 bases. This CDR3 has 15 residues. With 2 bases clipped from V and 0 bases from J, the junction kept 2 bases outside the gene matches. CDR1 and CDR2 (germline): SGHAT, FQDESV (reference sequence). For the CDR3, the DNA is TGTGCCAGCAGCTTACAGGGGGCCTTGAACACTGAAGCTTTCTTT. The encoded protein is CASSLQGALNTEAFF.

The genes are TRBV7-3 and TRBJ1-4, with a possible D match to TRBD1 (5 bases). Trimming removed 5 bases at V and 4 bases at J, with 11 bases between. Germline CDR1 SGHTA, CDR2 FQGTGA. This CDR3 is 14 amino acids long. CDR3 in DNA: TGTGCCAGCAGCCTCGGCGGGGGTAATGAAAAACTGTTTTTT. It is translated as CASSLGGGNEKLFF. Filled out from reference TRBV7-3 and TRBJ1-4, the complete variable domain reads GAGVSQTPSNKVTEKGKYVELRCDPISGHTALYWYRQSLGQGPEFLIYFQGTGAADDSGLPNDRFFAVRPEGSVSTLKIQRTERGDSAVYLCASSLGGGNEKLFFGSGTQLSVL.

The rearrangement joins TRBV11-2 to TRBJ2-1; the match to TRBD1 covers 9 bases. Germline V gene sequence: CDR1 SGHAT, CDR2 FQNNGV. The CDR3 contains 15 residues. V dropped 3 bases and J dropped 4; count of bases not matched to a gene: 4. CDR3: CASSFGGTGYNEQFF. Written as DNA, the CDR3 is TGTGCCAGCAGCTTTGGCGGGACAGGGTACAATGAGCAGTTCTTC.

This chain links TRBV30 with TRBJ2-2; 8 bases are a match to TRBD1. The length of the CDR3 is 14 residues. With 4 bases clipped from V and 3 bases from J, the junction kept 4 bases outside the gene matches. The germline V gene has CDR1 GTSNPN and CDR2 SVGIG (reference sequence). CDR3 sequence reads: CAWKTGEYTGELFF. The CDR3 DNA sequence: TGTGCCTGGAAGACAGGGGAGTACACCGGGGAGCTGTTTTTT.

This chain uses TRBV5-6 with TRBJ2-1; 11 nucleotides agree with TRBD2. Losses at the gene ends were 0 bases for V and 5 bases for J; bases not matched to a gene: 7. The CDR3 has 17 amino acids. CDR1 and CDR2 (germline): SGHDT, YYEEEE. In DNA form, the CDR3 reads TGTGCCAGCAGCTTGGAGGTTAGCGGGAGGGGACACAATGAGCAGTTCTTC. This encodes CASSLEVSGRGHNEQFF.

The chain joins TRBV5-1 to TRBJ1-2; 8 bases are shared with TRBD1. Trimming at V came to 4 bases and at J to 1 base, leaving 9 bases not matched to a gene. The CDR3 totals 16 residues. CDR1 SGHRS and CDR2 YFSETQ come from the germline V gene. CDR3 in amino acids: CASSPPGQGINYGYTF. The DNA for the CDR3 is TGCGCCAGCAGCCCCCCAGGACAGGGCATTAACTATGGCTACACCTTC.

The V gene is TRBV15, the J gene TRBJ1-2, with TRBD1 as a possible D gene (5 bases). Deletions cut 4 bases from V and 9 bases from J, with 18 bases between. CDR3 length: 14 amino acids. Germline values: CDR1 LNHNV, CDR2 YYDKDF (reference sequence). CDR3 sequence (DNA): TGTGCCACCAGCACAAGGGACCCCTCAGGGAGCTACACCTTC. It yields the protein CATSTRDPSGSYTF.

V usage is TRBV6-5 and J usage is TRBJ1-1, with D possibly TRBD1 on 6 matching bases. Germline CDR1 is MNHEY and CDR2 is SVGAGI. CDR3 length: 14 amino acids. Trimming shortened V by 3 bases and J by 0 bases, and 8 bases separated the two germline ends. CDR3 sequence (DNA): TGTGCCAGCAGTTATCGGGGGCTGAACACTGAAGCTTTCTTT. Translating it yields CASSYRGLNTEAFF.

CDR3 in amino acids: CAWAKFEIDTQYF. The DNA for the CDR3 is TGTGCCTGGGCTAAGTTCGAAATAGATACGCAGTATTTT. V usage is TRBV30 and J usage is TRBJ2-3; D is unresolved. V lost 5 bases and J lost 5, with 14 bases in between. The V gene's germline CDR1 is GTSNPN and CDR2 SVGIG (reference sequence). CDR3 length equals 13 residues.

V gene TRBV19 combines with J gene TRBJ1-5; possibly TRBD1 for D (5 bases). The V and J ends lost 4 bases and 0 bases respectively, with 10 bases between them. This CDR3 has 15 amino acids. CDR1 LNHDA and CDR2 SQIVND come from the germline V gene (reference sequence). The CDR3 bases are TGTGCCAGTAGTAAGGTGGGGGGTAGCAATCAGCCCCAGCATTTT. This codes for CASSKVGGSNQPQHF.

This rearrangement joins TRBV9 to TRBJ1-1; the D is unclear. CDR1 is SGDLS, CDR2 YYNGEE, per germline. V lost 0 bases and J lost 4, with 7 bases in between. This CDR3 has 13 residues. The CDR3 sequence is CASSVDLGTEAFF. CDR3 nucleotide sequence: TGTGCCAGCAGCGTAGATTTGGGCACTGAAGCTTTCTTT.

The rearrangement links TRBV9 to TRBJ1-2; 7 nucleotides align to TRBD1. V dropped 4 bases and J dropped 4; count of bases not matched to a gene: 4. This CDR3 has 13 amino acids. The germline gives CDR1 SGDLS, CDR2 YYNGEE. The CDR3 loop reads CASSPGTVYGYTF. CDR3 in DNA: TGTGCCAGCAGCCCCGGGACAGTCTATGGCTACACCTTC.

This sequence joins TRBV2 and TRBJ1-4; no firm D call. The CDR3 has 11 residues. Deletions cut 1 base from V and 6 bases from J, with 0 bases between. Looked up from germline, CDR1 is SNHLY and CDR2 is FYNNEI. The CDR3 reads CASSEDEKLFF. The CDR3 DNA reads as TGTGCCAGCAGTGAAGATGAAAAACTGTTTTTT.

This chain's CDR3 is CASSLRAYEQYF. For the CDR3, the DNA is TGTGCCAGCAGCCTTAGGGCCTACGAGCAGTACTTC. V gene TRBV3-1 (or the pseudogene TRBV3-2) combines with J gene TRBJ2-7; D uncertain. The CDR3 is 12 amino acids. Germline assignment: CDR1 LGHDT and CDR2 YNNKEL (reference sequence). Trimming took 4 bases from V and 2 from J, leaving 6 bases between them.

The CDR3 sequence is CASSQGLAGGEFF. The CDR3 DNA follows: TGTGCCAGCAGCCAGGGACTAGCGGGAGGGGAGTTCTTC. The V and J genes are TRBV6-5 and TRBJ2-1, with 16 bases that match TRBD2. The CDR3 runs to 13 residues. After removal of 6 bases from V and 14 bases from J, the junction contained 4 bases not matched to a gene. The germline V gene encodes CDR1 MNHEY and CDR2 SVGAGI.

This chain uses TRBV19 with TRBJ2-2; D is perhaps TRBD1 (5 bases). Germline CDR1 and CDR2: LNHDA and SQIVND (reference sequence). Trimming took 3 bases from V and 0 from J, leaving 11 bases between them. The CDR3 contains 16 residues. This CDR3 is CASSIQGRANTGELFF. In DNA form, the CDR3 reads TGTGCCAGTAGTATTCAGGGTAGGGCGAACACCGGGGAGCTGTTTTTT.

The chain has TRBV27 and TRBJ2-7, with 8 bases lining up with TRBD2. Per the germline V gene, CDR1 is MNHEY and CDR2 is SMNVEV (reference sequence). The CDR3 loop spans 18 amino acids. The ends lost 4 bases at V and 4 bases at J; junction bases unmatched: 18. CDR3 sequence: CASSSIVAGNPRRYEQYF. The CDR3 coding sequence is TGTGCCAGCAGTTCAATCGTAGCGGGAAATCCTCGGAGATACGAGCAGTACTTC.

The V gene is TRBV7-2, the J gene TRBJ1-6; no definite D call. Germline loops: CDR1 SGHTA, CDR2 FQGNSA. The V gene lost 4 bases and the J gene lost 6 bases, with 10 bases spanning the gap. This CDR3 has 14 residues. CDR3 sequence reads: CASSSGQFNSPLHF. The CDR3 region has the DNA TGTGCCAGCAGCTCCGGGCAGTTTAATTCACCCCTCCACTTT.

V gene TRBV12-2 combines with J gene TRBJ2-2; the table gives TRBD2 as D, unverified against the DNA. TRBV12-2 is described as a pseudogene. The CDR3 covers 17 residues. The CDR3 nucleotides are TGTGCAAGTCGCCGCTGGACTAGCGGTGACCCACTGGGGGAGCTGTTTTTT. It specifies CASRRWTSGDPLGELFF.

The chain joins TRBV29-1 to TRBJ2-7; D ambiguous. Germline V gene sequence: CDR1 SQVTM, CDR2 ANQGSEA. The CDR3 is 11 residues long. Between the trimmed V and J ends, which lost 4 bases and 2 bases, there was a span of 6 bases. The CDR3 DNA sequence: TGCAGCGTTGGCACAGCCTACGAGCAGTACTTC. It specifies CSVGTAYEQYF.

This chain joins TRBV11-2 and TRBJ2-7; TRBD2 agrees at 12 bases. Germline CDR1 reads SGHAT; CDR2 reads FQNNGV. Trimming cost V 5 bases and J 6 bases; bases outside gene matches: 5. The CDR3 has 14 amino acids. CDR3 bases: TGTGCCAGCAGCCGACTAGCGGGAGCTCGCGAGCAGTACTTC. This sequence encodes CASSRLAGAREQYF.

This clone was detected only once. The genes are TRBV6-6 and TRBJ1-4; a weak D match, TRBD1 (5 bases). Trimming shortened V by 3 bases and J by 7 bases, and 9 bases separated the two germline ends. CDR1 and CDR2 from the germline V gene are MNHNY and SVGAGI (reference sequence). The CDR3 extends over 13 amino acids. The CDR3 is CASSYWQGEKLFF. CDR3 DNA sequence: TGTGCCAGCAGTTATTGGCAGGGTGAAAAACTGTTTTTT.

This clone was found once. The J gene is TRBJ2-1, the V gene TRBV3-1 (or the pseudogene TRBV3-2); 16 bases are shared with TRBD2. J gave up 1 base and V 3 bases, and 6 bases lay outside the gene matches. This CDR3 is built from 19 residues. Germline V gene lookup returns CDR1 LGHDT and CDR2 YNNKEL (reference sequence). This CDR3 is CASSHGTSGRGSSYNEQFF. DNA of the CDR3: TGTGCCAGCAGCCACGGGACTAGCGGGAGGGGTTCGTCCTACAATGAGCAGTTCTTC.